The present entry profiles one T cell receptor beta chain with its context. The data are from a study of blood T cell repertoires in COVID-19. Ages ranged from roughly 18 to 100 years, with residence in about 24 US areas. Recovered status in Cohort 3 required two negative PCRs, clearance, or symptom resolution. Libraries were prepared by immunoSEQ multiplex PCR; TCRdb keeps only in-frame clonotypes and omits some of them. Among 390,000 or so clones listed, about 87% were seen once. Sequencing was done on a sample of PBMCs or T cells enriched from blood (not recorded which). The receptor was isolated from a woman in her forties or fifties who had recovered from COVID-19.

In nucleotides, the CDR3 is TGTGCCAGCAGTCCACGGTGGAATTCACCCCTCCACTTT. Translation gives CASSPRWNSPLHF. The chain joins TRBV12-3 or TRBV12-4 to TRBJ1-6, with D uncertain. The V gene lost 5 bases and the J gene lost 7 bases, with 9 bases spanning the gap. The CDR3 consists of 13 residues.